A selection of T cell receptor beta chains follows, all from one sample in a study of T cells in Graves' hyperthyroidism and ophthalmopathy. TCRdb used MiXCR to reprocess the multiplex PCR reads, holding one entry per CDR3 protein. The sample consists of about 680,000 distinct CDR3 sequences, 30% to 40% of them appearing once. Specimen: blood. The receptors stem from a woman in her forties with Graves' hyperthyroidism. Both conserved end residues are part of each CDR3. D genes are given only for firm matches. The size of a clone is reported for some rows only, either as once, few or many, or as a class for expanded clones.

J gene	clone size	D gene	V gene	CDR3 DNA	CDR3 protein
TRBJ2-7	NA	TRBD1	TRBV10-3	TGTGCCATCAGCCAAGTAGGGACAGGCAGCTCCTACGAGCAGTACTTC	CAISQVGTGSSYEQYF
TRBJ2-7	NA	TRBD2	TRBV12-3/TRBV12-4	TGTGCCAGCAGTTCCGGGACTAGCGGGAGGGCCCGGGAGCAGTACTTC	CASSSGTSGRAREQYF
TRBJ1-6	many	NA	TRBV12-3/TRBV12-4	TGTGCCAGCAGTTTCTGGCAGGGAGACTCACCCCTCCACTTT	CASSFWQGDSPLHF
TRBJ1-4	many	NA	TRBV14	TGTGCCAGCAGCCAAGGGGCAGCTGCAACTAATGAAAAACTGTTTTTT	CASSQGAAATNEKLFF
TRBJ2-4	NA	NA	TRBV10-3	TGTGCCACCCGACCAGGCTTAGCCAAAAACATTCAGTACTTC	CATRPGLAKNIQYF
TRBJ1-2	NA	TRBD1	TRBV15	TGTGCCACCAGCAGGGACAGGGCCCCTGGGGGTGGCTACACCTTC	CATSRDRAPGGGYTF
TRBJ2-2	NA	NA	TRBV5-1	TGCGCCAGCAGCCCCCCGGGGGACACCGGGGAGCTGTTTTTT	CASSPPGDTGELFF
TRBJ2-5	NA	TRBD2	TRBV4-3	TGCGCCAGCAGCCAAGGGACTAGCGGGAGGGCCAATTACGAGACCCAGTACTTC	CASSQGTSGRANYETQYF
TRBJ1-2	many	NA	TRBV25-1	TGTGCCAGCAGTGAATATAGGGAGGTCGGAGGCTACACCTTC	CASSEYREVGGYTF
TRBJ2-5	NA	NA	TRBV4-3	TGCGCCAGCAGCCAAGAGGGGGGAGGACCGAGTGGCGTGGCCCAGTACTTC	CASSQEGGGPSGVAQYF
TRBJ2-2	once	TRBD2	TRBV6-2/TRBV6-3	TGTGCCAGCAGTTACTCAATAGCGGGAGGATACGGGGAGCTGTTTTTT	CASSYSIAGGYGELFF
TRBJ2-6	few	NA	TRBV4-3	TGCGCCAGCAGCCAAGGGAATGCAGGGAAATTCTCTGGGGCCAACGTCCTGACTTTC	CASSQGNAGKFSGANVLTF
TRBJ1-1	NA	TRBD1	TRBV7-6	TGTGCCAGCAGCTTAGGAGGTGGGACAGGGCAATGGGGGAACACTGAAGCTTTCTTT	CASSLGGGTGQWGNTEAFF
TRBJ1-1	many	TRBD1	TRBV30	TGTGCCTCCATGCGACAGGGGGCTTCTGGGAACACTGAAGCTTTCTTT	CASMRQGASGNTEAFF
TRBJ2-5	NA	NA	TRBV25-1	TGTGCCAGCAGCTTAGACCAAACAGGATCGCCCGGGACCCAGTACTTC	CASSLDQTGSPGTQYF
TRBJ1-2	few	NA	TRBV6-1	TGTGCCAGCAGGGACTCAACACTGACATTGGATGGCTACACCTTC	CASRDSTLTLDGYTF
TRBJ1-2	NA	TRBD1	TRBV7-9	TGTGCCAGCAGCAACAGGGGGCATGGCTACACCTTC	CASSNRGHGYTF
TRBJ1-2	many	NA	TRBV7-8	TGTGCCAGCAGCTTATTTCAGGGGACCTATGGCTACACCTTC	CASSLFQGTYGYTF
TRBJ2-5	NA	TRBD1	TRBV4-3	TGCGCCAGCAGCCAAGAAGCCTACAGGACAGGCCAAGAGACCCAGTACTTC	CASSQEAYRTGQETQYF
TRBJ1-5	few	NA	TRBV20-1	TGCAGTGCTCCTTTAAATAGCAATCAGCCCCAGCATTTT	CSAPLNSNQPQHF